These 22 T cell receptor beta chains were all obtained from the same sample, sequenced in a study of T cell responses to AZD1222 COVID-19 vaccine. Using immunoSEQ multiplex PCR, the repertoire was profiled, and TCRdb retains in-frame clones only, with some absent. The sample consists of 130,000 to 150,000 clones, approximately 91% of them appearing once. Material: peripheral blood, obtained 28 days after the second AZD1222 dose. The source of these receptors is an adult who received the AZD1222 COVID-19 vaccine.

The chain combines TRBV6-4 with TRBJ1-5; D not certain. The germline V and J ends were trimmed by 5 bases and 2 bases, with 7 bases remaining between them. The CDR3 is made up of 13 amino acids. The germline CDR1 and CDR2 sequences are MRHNA and SNTAGT. The DNA for the CDR3 is TGTGCCAGCAGTACCCTGGGCAATCAGCCCCAGCATTTT. This gives the protein CASSTLGNQPQHF.

This clone came up once. The CDR3 here is CAWSRDISNQPQHF. The CDR3 bases are TGTGCCTGGAGTCGGGACATTAGCAATCAGCCCCAGCATTTT. The chain carries TRBV30 and TRBJ1-5; weak D call: TRBD1 (6 bases). CDR1 GTSNPN and CDR2 SVGIG come from the germline V gene (reference sequence). CDR3 length equals 14 residues. Trimming pared 2 bases from V and 0 bases from J, leaving 8 bases between.

The chain combines TRBV29-1 with TRBJ2-7; D is perhaps TRBD1 or TRBD2 (5 bases each). The CDR3 contains 14 residues. Trimming removed 3 bases from V and 2 bases from J, with 14 bases in between. The germline gives CDR1 SQVTM, CDR2 ANQGSEA. The CDR3 loop reads CSVERGENAYEQYF. DNA of the CDR3: TGCAGCGTTGAGCGAGGGGAGAACGCCTACGAGCAGTACTTC.

The genes are TRBV19 and TRBJ1-5; D ambiguous. The CDR3 is 15 amino acids. CDR1 is LNHDA, CDR2 SQIVND, per germline (reference sequence). V dropped 1 base and J dropped 2 bases, with 9 bases sitting between them. The CDR3 DNA reads as TGTGCCAGTAGTATAGTCGGGGTTGGCAATCAGCCCCAGCATTTT. Its protein product is CASSIVGVGNQPQHF.

The chain is built from TRBV11-3 and TRBJ1-6, with no clear D. V lost 3 bases and J lost 5, with 5 bases in between. CDR1 and CDR2 (germline): SGHNT, YENEEA. The CDR3 runs 13 residues. CDR3 in amino acids: CASSLHDNSPLHF. The CDR3 DNA follows: TGTGCCAGCAGCTTGCATGATAATTCACCCCTCCACTTT.

The rearrangement joins TRBV14 to TRBJ1-6; 7 bases fit TRBD1. The CDR3 runs 16 residues. Germline V gives CDR1 SGHDN, CDR2 FVKESK. V lost 4 bases and J lost 6; bases outside the gene matches: 9. The CDR3 loop is CASSRTGVRANSPLHF. CDR3 bases: TGTGCCAGCAGCCGTACAGGGGTAAGGGCTAATTCACCCCTCCACTTT.

A few counts support this clone. The CDR3 protein is CASSLGWGHSNQPQHF. DNA for the CDR3: TGTGCCAGCAGCTTGGGCTGGGGACATAGCAATCAGCCCCAGCATTTT. The chain employs TRBV5-8 and TRBJ1-5, with a possible D match to TRBD1 (6 bases). V was cut by 0 bases and J by 0 bases, with 10 bases left in between. CDR1 and CDR2 (germline): SGHTS, YDEGEE. The CDR3 is 16 amino acids.

The gene calls are TRBV5-4 and TRBJ1-2; the D is unclear. CDR1 SGHNT and CDR2 YYREEE come from the germline V gene (reference sequence). The CDR3 has 16 residues. Trimming cost V 0 bases and J 1 base, with 13 bases left between them. CDR3 nucleotide sequence: TGTGCCAGCAGCTTGGCAAGTTGGGCCATTAACTATGGCTACACCTTC. Amino acid sequence: CASSLASWAINYGYTF.

This clone was counted once. The CDR3 region has the DNA TGTGCCAGCAGCTTGGTGAACACTGAAGCTTTCTTT. This codes for CASSLVNTEAFF. The chain links TRBV7-2 to TRBJ1-1; no firm D call. The CDR3 covers 12 residues. Looked up from germline, CDR1 is SGHTA and CDR2 is FQGNSA. V was trimmed by 3 bases and J by 0 bases, leaving 2 bases between them.

The J gene is TRBJ1-5, the V gene TRBV3-1 (or the pseudogene TRBV3-2), with D uncertain. V shed 5 bases and J shed 3 bases, with 5 bases lying between them. Germline lookup yields CDR1 LGHDT and CDR2 YNNKEL (reference sequence). This CDR3 is 12 amino acids long. The CDR3 DNA reads as TGTGCCAGCAGCTTTCTCAATCAGCCCCAGCATTTT. Protein sequence: CASSFLNQPQHF.

V and J are TRBV27 and TRBJ2-6; D unresolved. Germline lookup yields CDR1 MNHEY and CDR2 SMNVEV (reference sequence). This CDR3 is built from 14 residues. Trimming removed 4 bases from V and 0 bases from J, with 4 bases in between. CDR3 in amino acids: CASSSFSGANVLTF. The CDR3 DNA is TGTGCCAGCAGTTCTTTCTCTGGGGCCAACGTCCTGACTTTC.

V usage is TRBV6-5 and J usage is TRBJ2-3; D might be TRBD1 or TRBD2, each matching 5 bases. Trimming cost V 2 bases and J 6 bases, with 12 bases left between them. Germline V CDR1 and CDR2: MNHEY, SVGAGI. This CDR3 contains 14 residues. DNA of the CDR3: TGTGCCAGCAGTTACACAGAGGGGTGGGATACGCAGTATTTT. Translation gives CASSYTEGWDTQYF.

This clone was seen more than once but under ten times. The CDR3 loop reads CASSQVVGQPNTGELFF. In DNA, the CDR3 is TGTGCCAGCAGCCAAGTAGTAGGACAGCCGAACACCGGGGAGCTGTTTTTT. V is TRBV3-1 (or the pseudogene TRBV3-2) and J is TRBJ2-2, with D possibly matching TRBD1 (6 bases). The V end lost 1 base, the J end lost 0 bases, and 12 bases lay between the germline ends. Germline V gene lookup returns CDR1 LGHDT and CDR2 YNNKEL (reference sequence). The CDR3 has 17 residues.

CDR3 DNA sequence: TGTGCCAGCAGAAGTGTCGGGCAGGCCAAGGCCGAGCAGTACTTC. It codes for CASRSVGQAKAEQYF. This chain uses TRBV27 with TRBJ2-7, with D unresolved. CDR1 and CDR2 (germline): MNHEY, SMNVEV (reference sequence). The CDR3 covers 15 residues. Trimming stripped 6 bases from V and 6 bases from J, with 21 bases between.

This chain uses TRBV5-1 with TRBJ1-4; 7 nucleotides line up with TRBD1. The germline V gene has CDR1 SGHRS and CDR2 YFSETQ. The CDR3 is 16 residues long. The trim removed 3 bases at V and 7 bases at J, leaving 12 bases unmatched. The DNA of the CDR3 is TGCGCCAGCAGCTCCCGAAAGGGGGCGGGTATTGAAAAACTGTTTTTT. This codes for CASSSRKGAGIEKLFF.

The chain combines TRBV7-6 with TRBJ2-3, with a tentative D call TRBD2 (6 bases). Germline V CDR1 and CDR2: SGHVS, FNYEAQ. Trimming took off 6 bases at V and 0 bases at J, with 16 bases between the two ends. The CDR3 contains 16 residues. CDR3 in amino acids: CASSRRSGTSTDTQYF. Here the CDR3 DNA reads TGTGCCAGCAGTCGCAGATCCGGGACTAGCACAGATACGCAGTATTTT.

V is TRBV6-1 and J is TRBJ1-5; 11 bases match TRBD1. CDR1 MNHNS and CDR2 SASEGT come from the germline V gene. Trimming took 3 bases from V and 8 from J; bases not matched to a gene: 6. The CDR3 is 15 amino acids. The CDR3 protein is CASSDPGTGGKPQHF. In DNA form, the CDR3 reads TGTGCCAGCAGTGACCCCGGGACAGGGGGGAAGCCCCAGCATTTT.

This sequence joins TRBV11-2 and TRBJ1-1; D gene unclear. Trimming removed 0 bases from V and 0 bases from J, with 8 bases in between. The CDR3 contains 15 residues. Germline V gives CDR1 SGHAT, CDR2 FQNNGV. The CDR3 coding sequence is TGTGCCAGCAGCTTAGACCCCCGCCTGAACACTGAAGCTTTCTTT. Protein: CASSLDPRLNTEAFF.

The genes are TRBV7-8 and TRBJ1-2; TRBD1 matches 10 bases. The junction had 4 bases not matched to a gene; V was cut back by 5 bases and J by 4 bases. The CDR3 runs to 14 residues. The germline gives CDR1 SGHVS, CDR2 FQNEAQ. DNA for the CDR3: TGTGCCAGCAGCCCCCGGACAGGGGGCTATGGCTACACCTTC. It encodes CASSPRTGGYGYTF.

The gene calls are TRBV5-6 and TRBJ1-1; D possibly corresponds to TRBD1 (6 bases). This CDR3 is 16 amino acids long. Germline CDR1 SGHDT, CDR2 YYEEEE. The V gene lost 4 bases and the J gene lost 1 base, with 17 bases spanning the gap. This chain's CDR3 is CASSPLGAVQNTEAFF. The CDR3 nucleotides are TGTGCCAGCAGCCCGCTGGGGGCGGTTCAGAACACTGAAGCTTTCTTT.

This chain joins TRBV24-1 and TRBJ2-5, with D perhaps TRBD1 (5 bases). Trimming took 4 bases from V and 2 from J, leaving 10 bases between them. This CDR3 is built from 14 residues. Germline CDR1 is KGHDR and CDR2 is SFDVKD. CDR3: CATSDRRQQETQYF. The CDR3 region has the DNA TGTGCCACCAGTGACCGCCGACAGCAAGAGACCCAGTACTTC.

The CDR3 spells CASSISKSGANVLTF. The CDR3 bases are TGTGCCAGTAGTATAAGCAAATCTGGGGCCAACGTCCTGACTTTC. The chain joins TRBV19 to TRBJ2-6; D unclear. Germline-derived CDR1 and CDR2 are LNHDA and SQIVND (reference sequence). The CDR3 consists of 15 residues. V was trimmed by 2 bases and J by 1 base, leaving 6 bases between them.